This T cell receptor (beta chain) derives from a study of blood T cell repertoires in COVID-19. Study background: From the United States, Italy and Spain came samples of acute and convalescent COVID-19. From T cells, B-cell-depleted T cells, or PBMCs came the material, which was cDNA or gDNA.

Authors' analysis steps: Reference gene primer amplification gave nucleated cell count estimates. Sequenced by immunoSEQ multiplex PCR; TCRdb stores in-frame clones only, minus some. V, J and clone size derive from that table, while D and trimming were established from the DNA sequence. Of a few hundred thousand clones in the sample, around 83% were seen once. The germline V gene encodes CDR1 SGHTA and CDR2 FQGNSA. The CDR3 loop spans 14 amino acids. J lost 0 bases, V lost 6 bases, and 2 bases had no gene match. The chain employs TRBV7-2 and TRBJ1-5; 7 bases match TRBD1. Input material: peripheral blood. The TCR was taken from a man between 18 and 35 years old with active or convalescent COVID-19. The DNA of the CDR3 is TGTGCCAGCAGTCGGGACAGTAGCAATCAGCCCCAGCATTTT. Protein: CASSRDSSNQPQHF. The complete variable domain, with remaining parts taken from reference TRBV7-2 and TRBJ1-5, reads GAGVSQSPSNKVTEKGKDVELRCDPISGHTALYWYRQSLGQGLEFLIYFQGNSAPDKSGLPSDRFSAERTGGSVSTLTIQRTQQEDSAVYLCASSRDSSNQPQHFGDGTRLSIL.